These 30 T cell receptor beta chains were sequenced from one sample in a study of cytomegalovirus exposure and HLA in healthy donors. Primers for the PCR totalled 60 Vbeta and 13 Jbeta. Assay used: immunoSEQ multiplex PCR; TCRdb lists only in-frame clones, some missing. The sample carries roughly 90,000 clones, around four fifths recorded once. Sequenced sample: PBMCs. These receptors were obtained from a man younger than 40 in good health and CMV-seropositive.

The genes are TRBV19 and TRBJ2-1; 9 bases line up with TRBD1. Trimming at V came to 3 bases and at J to 5 bases, leaving 14 bases not matched to a gene. Germline CDR1 is LNHDA and CDR2 is SQIVND (reference sequence). This CDR3 is 18 amino acids long. For the CDR3, the DNA is TGTGCCAGTAGTATTCGGATGTGGGAGGACAGGGGTAACAATGAGCAGTTCTTC. Translation gives CASSIRMWEDRGNNEQFF.

The rearrangement links TRBV18 to TRBJ2-3; 8 bases align to TRBD1. The CDR3 covers 15 residues. After removal of 2 bases from V and 3 bases from J, the junction contained 4 bases not matched to a gene. The V gene's germline CDR1 is KGHSH and CDR2 LQKENI. CDR3 DNA: TGTGCCAGCTCACCATCGGGACAGGCGACAGATACGCAGTATTTT. Protein sequence: CASSPSGQATDTQYF.

This clone has just a few counts. In nucleotides, the CDR3 is TGTGCCATCAGTGGACAGGGTGGTAGTGAAAAACTGTTTTTT. It codes for CAISGQGGSEKLFF. The chain has TRBV10-3 and TRBJ1-4; 7 bases match TRBD1. The CDR3 is made up of 14 amino acids. V shed 4 bases, J shed 7 bases, and the junction held 6 bases outside the gene matches. Germline V lookup: CDR1 ENHRY, CDR2 SYGVKD.

This CDR3 reads CASSPPRDSPYNEQFF. CDR3 sequence (DNA): TGCGCCAGCAGCCCCCCCCGGGACTCCCCCTACAATGAGCAGTTCTTC. V gene TRBV5-1 combines with J gene TRBJ2-1, with D maybe TRBD2 (6 bases). This CDR3 is 16 amino acids long. Germline-derived CDR1 and CDR2 are SGHRS and YFSETQ. V gave up 4 bases and J gave up 2 bases, with 16 bases separating them.

The V gene is TRBV28, the J gene TRBJ2-5; 8 bases are a match to TRBD2. The J call could be wrong; TRBJ2-7 is a better fit for the DNA end. This CDR3 is 14 amino acids long. Germline CDR1 and CDR2: MDHEN and SYDVKM. The CDR3 coding sequence is TGTGCCAGCAGTTTAGCGGGAGGTGCCTACGAGCAGTACTTC. This codes for CASSLAGGAYEQYF.

V gene TRBV5-4 combines with J gene TRBJ2-1; 10 bases line up with TRBD2. CDR1 is SGHNT, CDR2 YYREEE, per germline (reference sequence). This CDR3 spans 17 amino acids. V shed 2 bases, J shed 3 bases, and the junction held 8 bases outside the gene matches. CDR3 in amino acids: CASSLGLAGVRYNEQFF. CDR3 coding DNA: TGTGCCAGCAGCTTAGGTCTAGCGGGAGTACGCTACAATGAGCAGTTCTTC. Full variable domain (remainder filled in from reference TRBV5-4 and TRBJ2-1): ETGVTQSPTHLIKTRGQQVTLRCSSQSGHNTVSWYQQALGQGPQFIFQYYREEENGRGNFPPRFSGLQFPNYSSELNVNALELDDSALYLCASSLGLAGVRYNEQFFGPGTRLTVL.

This sequence joins TRBV11-2 and TRBJ2-5; 7 positions match TRBD2. The germline V gene has CDR1 SGHAT and CDR2 FQNNGV. The CDR3 consists of 14 residues. V lost 5 bases, J lost 2 bases, and 5 bases stayed unmatched. CDR3: CASSPRLAQETQYF. The CDR3, as DNA: TGTGCCAGCAGCCCCAGACTAGCACAAGAGACCCAGTACTTC.

The chain links TRBV11-2 to TRBJ2-6; TRBD1 is a possible D gene (5 bases). Germline V gives CDR1 SGHAT, CDR2 FQNNGV. V lost 5 bases and J lost 0, with 14 bases in between. The CDR3 spans 17 residues. CDR3 nucleotide sequence: TGTGCCAGCAGCGTACCTAAGGGGATCTCTGGGGCCAACGTCCTGACTTTC. Translated, it gives CASSVPKGISGANVLTF.

This chain connects TRBV12-5 to TRBJ1-1, with 10 bases fitting TRBD1. CDR3 length equals 14 residues. Germline V gives CDR1 LGHNT, CDR2 FRNRAP. The ends lost 5 bases at V and 4 bases at J; junction bases unmatched: 4. In DNA, the CDR3 is TGTGCTAGTGGTACCGGGACAGGGGTCACTGAAGCTTTCTTT. Translated, it gives CASGTGTGVTEAFF.

CDR3 in DNA: TGTGCCAGCAGTTCCATGAGGACAGGGATGTACGAGCAGTACTTC. This encodes CASSSMRTGMYEQYF. The chain links TRBV28 to TRBJ2-7; the match to TRBD1 covers 8 bases. Germline assignment: CDR1 MDHEN and CDR2 SYDVKM. The V gene end was trimmed by 4 bases and the J gene end by 4 bases; junction bases not matched to a gene: 9. The CDR3 is made up of 15 amino acids.

This clone was seen more than once but under ten times. An end of the junction does not agree with germline; a read error may underlie this. The CDR3 coding sequence is TGTGCCAGCGGTGGGGCAGGCCGCCTAGGCAACTTC. The encoded protein is CASGGAGRLGNF. The V and J genes are TRBV6-5 and TRBJ2-7; TRBD1 is a possible D gene (5 bases). The CDR3 loop spans 12 amino acids. Germline assignment: CDR1 MNHEY and CDR2 SVGAGI.

The chain joins TRBV10-3 to TRBJ2-1; the D is unclear. CDR3 length: 13 residues. V lost 5 bases to trimming and J lost 5 bases, with 10 bases between them. CDR1 and CDR2 (germline): ENHRY, SYGVKD. In DNA, the CDR3 is TGTGCCATCAGTCTCAGAGGAGACAATGAGCAGTTCTTC. It is translated as CAISLRGDNEQFF.

This clone appeared a few times. The V call is TRBV5-1, the J call TRBJ2-3; D is perhaps TRBD1 (6 bases). Trimming cost V 4 bases and J 2 bases, with 14 bases left between them. CDR3 length equals 15 residues. The germline gives CDR1 SGHRS, CDR2 YFSETQ. As DNA, the CDR3 is TGCGCCAGCAGCAACAGGGAGAGGTACACAGATACGCAGTATTTT. Amino acid sequence: CASSNRERYTDTQYF.

The genes are TRBV6-1 and TRBJ1-1; weak D call: TRBD1 (5 bases). There are 14 residues in the CDR3. Trimming removed 5 bases at V and 2 bases at J, with 12 bases between. Germline V CDR1 and CDR2: MNHNS, SASEGT. CDR3 nucleotides: TGTGCCAGCAGTAAGACAGATGTTAACACTGAAGCTTTCTTT. This codes for CASSKTDVNTEAFF.

V usage is TRBV6-5 and J usage is TRBJ1-1; 8 nucleotides align to TRBD1. CDR1 MNHEY and CDR2 SVGAGI come from the germline V gene. With V trimmed by 5 bases and J by 3 bases, 5 bases remained unmatched. The CDR3 has 14 amino acids. The CDR3 is CASSRQGPHTEAFF. As DNA, the CDR3 is TGTGCCAGCAGTCGACAGGGGCCCCACACTGAAGCTTTCTTT.

This chain joins TRBV27 and TRBJ2-5, with 14 bases fitting TRBD2. The CDR3 is made up of 19 amino acids. The V and J ends lost 5 bases and 1 base, in that order; junction bases with no gene match: 12. Per germline, CDR1 MNHEY and CDR2 SMNVEV (reference sequence). The CDR3 DNA reads as TGTGCCAGCAGTCCCCTGGGGACTAGCGGGAGACGTGCCCAAGAGACCCAGTACTTC. It is translated as CASSPLGTSGRRAQETQYF.

The chain carries TRBV5-1 and TRBJ1-3; D ambiguous. Deletions cut 1 base from V and 0 bases from J, with 5 bases between. The CDR3 spans 14 residues. Germline loops: CDR1 SGHRS, CDR2 YFSETQ. The CDR3 DNA reads as TGCGCCAGCAGCTTGACCAGCTCTGGAAACACCATATATTTT. It encodes CASSLTSSGNTIYF.

V gene TRBV7-6 combines with J gene TRBJ1-4, with 7 bases aligning to TRBD1. The length of the CDR3 is 14 residues. V was clipped by 4 bases and J by 2 bases; unmatched bases: 1. Germline CDR1 and CDR2: SGHVS and FNYEAQ. In DNA, the CDR3 is TGTGCCAGCAGCTCGACAGGGACTAATGAAAAACTGTTTTTT. Protein: CASSSTGTNEKLFF.

This chain uses TRBV7-6 with TRBJ2-1, with 8 bases identical to TRBD2. CDR3 length equals 15 residues. CDR1 is SGHVS, CDR2 FNYEAQ, per germline. J gave up 4 bases and V 2 bases, and 4 bases lay outside the gene matches. The DNA of the CDR3 is TGTGCCAGCAGCTTAAGCGGGAGTGAATACAATGAGCAGTTCTTC. Translating it yields CASSLSGSEYNEQFF.

The chain joins TRBV30 to TRBJ2-5, with TRBD2 matching 8 bases. The CDR3 loop spans 14 amino acids. Germline-derived CDR1 and CDR2 are GTSNPN and SVGIG (reference sequence). V was pared by 0 bases and J by 5 bases, with 5 bases of the junction left unmatched. The DNA for the CDR3 is TGTGCCTGGAGTGTAACTAGCGGTCAGGAGACCCAGTACTTC. Translating gives CAWSVTSGQETQYF.

This clone was observed a single time. The chain links TRBV28 to TRBJ2-1; 8 bases are shared with TRBD1. The trim removed 7 bases at V and 7 bases at J, leaving 9 bases unmatched. Germline-derived CDR1 and CDR2 are MDHEN and SYDVKM. The CDR3 consists of 14 residues. For the CDR3, the DNA is TGTGCCAGCAACGCGGCAGGGGGCTGGAATGAGCAGTTCTTC. Translation gives CASNAAGGWNEQFF.

CDR3 in DNA: TGTGCCTGGAGTGCGGGTGGGCCCCAGCATTTT. Translation gives CAWSAGGPQHF. V and J are TRBV30 and TRBJ1-5; D not resolved. The germline V gene has CDR1 GTSNPN and CDR2 SVGIG (reference sequence). Trimming took off 1 base at V and 9 bases at J, with 7 bases between the two ends. The CDR3 runs to 11 residues.

V usage is TRBV21-1 and J usage is TRBJ2-5; the table's D call, TRBD1, was not checked against the DNA. TRBV21-1 is marked as a pseudogene. The CDR3 extends over 14 amino acids. The CDR3 bases are TGTGCCAGCACCGCGGCAGGGGGCGATGAGACCCAGTACTTC. Protein product: CASTAAGGDETQYF.

This rearrangement joins TRBV5-4 to TRBJ2-5, with 8 positions matching TRBD1. Matching the DNA end better, TRBJ2-7 makes the J call doubtful. Germline V gene data show CDR1 as SGHNT and CDR2 as YYREEE (reference sequence). The CDR3 consists of 16 residues. The chain's CDR3 is CASSLVTGQVTYEQYF. The CDR3 nucleotides read TGTGCCAGCAGCTTGGTGACGGGACAGGTTACCTACGAGCAGTACTTC.

This clone was found once. V is TRBV19 and J is TRBJ1-5; 8 bases are shared with TRBD1. The junction had 3 bases not matched to a gene; V was cut back by 6 bases and J by 5 bases. The germline V gene has CDR1 LNHDA and CDR2 SQIVND (reference sequence). The CDR3 has 13 residues. The CDR3 DNA follows: TGTGCCAGTAGGACGACAGGGGATCAGCCCCAGCATTTT. It translates to CASRTTGDQPQHF. Complete variable domain (other parts from reference TRBV19 and TRBJ1-5): DGGITQSPKYLFRKEGQNVTLSCEQNLNHDAMYWYRQDPGQGLRLIYYSQIVNDFQKGDIAEGYSVSREKKESFPLTVTSAQKNPTAFYLCASRTTGDQPQHFGDGTRLSIL.

V gene TRBV11-2 combines with J gene TRBJ1-2; TRBD1 matches 7 bases. Trimming took 4 bases from V and 5 from J; bases not matched to a gene: 10. Looked up from germline, CDR1 is SGHAT and CDR2 is FQNNGV. The CDR3 extends over 15 amino acids. The CDR3 sequence is CASSSTGALGYGYTF. The CDR3 region has the DNA TGTGCCAGCAGCTCAACAGGGGCCCTTGGATATGGCTACACCTTC.

V is TRBV15 and J is TRBJ2-5, with TRBD1 as a possible D gene (6 bases). The DNA matches TRBJ2-7 better at its end, which makes the J call doubtful. The CDR3 length is 14 residues. Per germline, CDR1 LNHNV and CDR2 YYDKDF (reference sequence). The CDR3: CATSSAGAAYEQYF. The CDR3 bases are TGTGCCACCAGCAGCGCAGGGGCAGCCTACGAGCAGTACTTC.

The chain is built from TRBV14 and TRBJ2-3; 8 nucleotides match TRBD2. In germline, CDR1 is SGHDN, CDR2 FVKESK. This CDR3 comprises 16 residues. V was clipped by 4 bases and J by 1 base; unmatched bases: 7. CDR3 amino acids: CASSPTRTSRTDTQYF. CDR3 nucleotide sequence: TGTGCCAGCAGCCCAACCCGGACTAGCCGCACAGATACGCAGTATTTT.

This chain connects TRBV28 to TRBJ1-2; tentative D call: TRBD1 (5 bases). CDR1 is MDHEN and CDR2 is SYDVKM in the germline V gene. Trimming removed 6 bases at V and 11 bases at J, with 16 bases between. The CDR3 runs to 12 residues. The CDR3 here is CASRAQPTEYTF. CDR3 DNA sequence: TGTGCCAGCAGGGCCCAGCCGACAGAATACACCTTC.

The CDR3 nucleotides are TGTGCCAGCGAGGACAGGGGAGGTTGGACTGAAGCTTTCTTT. This codes for CASEDRGGWTEAFF. This chain connects TRBV2 to TRBJ1-1, with 9 bases identical to TRBD1. V trimming: 8 bases; J trimming: 5 bases; junction bases outside the gene matches: 9. The CDR3 has 14 residues. Germline assignment: CDR1 SNHLY and CDR2 FYNNEI.